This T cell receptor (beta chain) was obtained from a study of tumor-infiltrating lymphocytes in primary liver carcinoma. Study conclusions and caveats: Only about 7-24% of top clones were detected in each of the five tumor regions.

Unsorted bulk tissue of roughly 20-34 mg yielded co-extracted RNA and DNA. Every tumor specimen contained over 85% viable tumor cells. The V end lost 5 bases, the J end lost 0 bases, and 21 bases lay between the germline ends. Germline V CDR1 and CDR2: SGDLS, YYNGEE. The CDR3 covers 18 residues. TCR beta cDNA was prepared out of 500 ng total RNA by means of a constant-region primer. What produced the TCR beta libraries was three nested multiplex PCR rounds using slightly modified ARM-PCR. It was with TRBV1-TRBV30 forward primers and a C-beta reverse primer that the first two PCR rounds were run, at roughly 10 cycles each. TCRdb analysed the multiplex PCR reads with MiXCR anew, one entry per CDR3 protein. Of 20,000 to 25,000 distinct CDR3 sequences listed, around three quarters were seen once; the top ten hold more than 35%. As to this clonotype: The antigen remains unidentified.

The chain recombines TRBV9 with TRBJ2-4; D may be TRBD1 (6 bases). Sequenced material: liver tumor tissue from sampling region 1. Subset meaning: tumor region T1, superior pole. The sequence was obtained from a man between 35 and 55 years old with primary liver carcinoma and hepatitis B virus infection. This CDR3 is CASRPPDGQGRAKNIQYF. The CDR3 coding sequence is TGTGCCAGCAGGCCACCGGATGGTCAGGGGAGAGCCAAAAACATTCAGTACTTC.